This T cell receptor beta chain was captured by sequencing in a study of cytomegalovirus exposure and HLA in healthy donors. The PCR had 60 Vbeta and 13 Jbeta primers. The repertoire was sequenced with immunoSEQ multiplex PCR; TCRdb's copy has only in-frame clones and lacks some. The table includes roughly 80,000 clones, around 70% detected once. The CDR3 runs to 14 residues. Germline trimming cut 5 bases from V and 8 bases from J; bases unmatched to any gene: 9. CDR1 and CDR2 from the germline V gene are MNHEY and SVGAGI. This receptor was taken from a woman between 35 and 50 years old in good health and CMV-seropositive. The specimen was PBMCs. The rearrangement joins TRBV6-5 to TRBJ2-1; 7 bases are shared with TRBD2. The CDR3 loop reads CASSDRIGRDEQFF. For the CDR3, the DNA is TGTGCCAGCAGTGATAGAATAGGGAGGGATGAGCAGTTCTTC.